The following is a TCR beta chain sequence with its context. Its antigen is unknown. The data were obtained in a study of OX40 agonist ivuxolimab in advanced cancers. Study-level findings and limits: Clones of CD4+ and CD8+ blood T cells grew by week 6 at doses of 0.1 to 3.0 mg/kg.

The CDR3 extends over 15 amino acids. V lost 5 bases to trimming and J lost 8 bases; unmatched junction nucleotides: 10. Germline assignment: CDR1 MDHEN and CDR2 SYDVKM. Measured with immunoSEQ multiplex PCR; TCRdb has only the in-frame clones, and not every one. The table shows 60,000 or so clones, with approximately 87% occurring only once. The sample consisted of CD4+ or CD8+ T cells sorted from blood, taken in a trial of the OX40 agonist ivuxolimab. This rearrangement joins TRBV28 to TRBJ1-2; 11 nucleotides agree with TRBD1. The sequence was obtained from an adult with an advanced solid tumor such as melanoma, head and neck, liver or kidney cancer. CDR3 sequence (DNA): TGTGCCAGCAGTCGGAAGGGACAGGGGGTAAAAGGCTACACCTTC. Its protein product is CASSRKGQGVKGYTF.